Listed below are T cell receptor beta chains from one sample, sequenced in a study of blood T cell repertoires in COVID-19. Some clones are missing from TCRdb's copy, which holds only in-frame ones; the method was immunoSEQ multiplex PCR. The sample has more than 6,500 clones, less than 90% seen once. Source material: peripheral blood. These receptor sequences come from a human donor in a cohort sampled during active COVID-19. Each CDR3 is given with its conserved first and last residue. A D gene is named only where the DNA matches it firmly. The listing skips clone size in some rows; elsewhere it reads once, few, many or a size class.

J: TRBJ1-2; D: TRBD1; size: .; V: TRBV5-6; DNA: TGTGCCAGCAGTTTCGGACAGGGGCTCGGCTACACCTTC; CDR3: CASSFGQGLGYTF
J: TRBJ1-4; D: .; size: .; V: TRBV5-1; DNA: TGCGCCAGCAGCTTGCCCGGGGTTGAAAAACTGTTTTTT; CDR3: CASSLPGVEKLFF
J: TRBJ2-3; D: TRBD2; size: .; V: TRBV4-1; DNA: TGCGCCAGCAGCCAAGATCTAGCGGGATCGGCGGGCACAGATACGCAGTATTTT; CDR3: CASSQDLAGSAGTDTQYF
J: TRBJ2-1; D: TRBD2; size: .; V: TRBV5-1; DNA: TGCGCCAGCAGCTTGGAACTAGCGGGGGGGTACAATGAGCAGTTCTTC; CDR3: CASSLELAGGYNEQFF
J: TRBJ2-2; D: .; size: .; V: TRBV3-1/TRBV3-2; DNA: TGTGCCAGCAGTACGGACACTATCACCGGGGAGCTGTTTTTT; CDR3: CASSTDTITGELFF
J: TRBJ2-2; D: .; size: once; V: TRBV27; DNA: TGTGCCAGCAGTGCCATGACTAGTCCCGGGGAGCTGTTTTTT; CDR3: CASSAMTSPGELFF
J: TRBJ2-3; D: .; size: once; V: TRBV3-1/TRBV3-2; DNA: TGTGCCAGCAGCCAAGATCTGGGGGGGCGGCTCCAGTATTTT; CDR3: CASSQDLGGRLQYF
J: TRBJ2-1; D: TRBD2; size: .; V: TRBV7-6; DNA: TGTGCCAGCAGCTTAGAGTTAGTAGCGGGTGGATATGAGCAGTTCTTC; CDR3: CASSLELVAGGYEQFF
J: TRBJ2-2; D: TRBD1; size: .; V: TRBV28; DNA: TGTGCCAGCATCAGGACAGGGGGCACCGGGGAGCTGTTTTTT; CDR3: CASIRTGGTGELFF
J: TRBJ2-1; D: .; size: .; V: TRBV11-2; DNA: TGTGCCAGCAGCCCCCGGGATGAGCAGTTCTTC; CDR3: CASSPRDEQFF
J: TRBJ2-1; D: TRBD2; size: few; V: TRBV5-1; DNA: TGCGCCAGCAGCTTGGGGAGAAAGATAGCGGGAGGGACTTACAATGAGCAGTTCTTC; CDR3: CASSLGRKIAGGTYNEQFF
J: TRBJ2-7; D: TRBD1; size: .; V: TRBV15; DNA: TGTGCCACCAGCAGCGGGACAGGGCTTTCCTCCGAGCAGTACTTC; CDR3: CATSSGTGLSSEQYF
J: TRBJ2-7; D: .; size: .; V: TRBV5-1; DNA: TGCGCCAGCAGCTTTCTCCTCGGGTACTACGAGCAGTACTTC; CDR3: CASSFLLGYYEQYF
J: TRBJ1-2; D: TRBD1; size: once; V: TRBV28; DNA: TGTGCCAGCAATCAACAGGGGTATGGCTACACCTTC; CDR3: CASNQQGYGYTF
J: TRBJ1-3; D: .; size: .; V: TRBV2; DNA: TGTGCCAGCAGTGAAGCGGAGCAGGGTGGCAACACCATATATTTT; CDR3: CASSEAEQGGNTIYF
J: TRBJ1-2; D: .; size: .; V: TRBV21-1; DNA: TGTGCCAGCAGCAAAAGGGGGGGACTTCCTAATTTCGATGGCTACACCTTC; CDR3: CASSKRGGLPNFDGYTF
J: TRBJ1-5; D: .; size: .; V: TRBV7-9; DNA: TGTGCCAGCAGCTTAGGTCAGGGAAATCAGCCCCAGCATTTT; CDR3: CASSLGQGNQPQHF
J: TRBJ2-3; D: .; size: .; V: TRBV7-3; DNA: TGTGCCAGCAGCTTAGCGGCGGGTGGCACAGATACGCAGTATTTT; CDR3: CASSLAAGGTDTQYF
J: TRBJ1-1; D: TRBD1; size: .; V: TRBV20-1; DNA: TGCAGTGCTAGTAACAGGGGCTTTACTGAAGCTTTCTTT; CDR3: CSASNRGFTEAFF
J: TRBJ1-1; D: .; size: .; V: TRBV5-1; DNA: TGCGCAAGCCGCCCACAGGGGAACACTGAAGCTTTCTTT; CDR3: CASRPQGNTEAFF
J: TRBJ2-2; D: .; size: .; V: TRBV10-2; DNA: TGCGCCAGCAGTGCTCGGCGGGCCGGGGAGCTGTTTTTT; CDR3: CASSARRAGELFF
J: TRBJ1-2; D: .; size: .; V: TRBV29-1; DNA: TGCAGCGTTGATACCGGGGAGTATGGCTACACCTTC; CDR3: CSVDTGEYGYTF
J: TRBJ1-6; D: TRBD1; size: few; V: TRBV14; DNA: TGTGCCAGCAGACACCGGGACAGGAGTTCACCCCTCCACTTT; CDR3: CASRHRDRSSPLHF
J: TRBJ1-1; D: TRBD1; size: .; V: TRBV6-5; DNA: TGTGCCAGCAGTTCCCGGACAGGGTTGAAAGCTTTCTTT; CDR3: CASSSRTGLKAFF
J: TRBJ2-1; D: TRBD2; size: .; V: TRBV4-3; DNA: TGCGCCAGCAGCCAAGACCGAACTAGCGGAAACTACAATGAGCAGTTCTTC; CDR3: CASSQDRTSGNYNEQFF
J: TRBJ1-2; D: .; size: .; V: TRBV6-6; DNA: TGTGCCAGCAGTCCACAGAGGGTCTATGGCTACACCTTC; CDR3: CASSPQRVYGYTF
J: TRBJ1-4; D: TRBD1; size: .; V: TRBV29-1; DNA: TGCAGCGGCTCCCAGACAGGGGCGGGAGAAAAACTGTTTTTT; CDR3: CSGSQTGAGEKLFF
J: TRBJ1-5; D: TRBD1; size: .; V: TRBV5-1; DNA: TGCGCCAGCAGACAGGGGCCCAATCAGCCCCAGCATTTT; CDR3: CASRQGPNQPQHF
J: TRBJ2-7; D: TRBD2; size: .; V: TRBV13; DNA: TGTGCCAGCAGCCCCGGTCGGCTCAGCCGGGCTAGCGGCTCCTACGAGCAGTACTTC; CDR3: CASSPGRLSRASGSYEQYF
J: TRBJ2-1; D: .; size: few; V: TRBV6-6; DNA: TGTGCCACCGACCGGGGGGCGGGTACCTACAATGAGCAGTTCTTC; CDR3: CATDRGAGTYNEQFF
J: TRBJ2-3; D: TRBD2; size: .; V: TRBV4-3; DNA: TGCGCCAGCAGCCAAGATCGTATGGTAGCGGGACGATCTAGCACAGATACGCAGTATTTT; CDR3: CASSQDRMVAGRSSTDTQYF
J: TRBJ2-1; D: .; size: .; V: TRBV19; DNA: TGTGCCAGTAGTATTTCTCCAGGGGTCGGATACAATGAGCAGTTCTTC; CDR3: CASSISPGVGYNEQFF
J: TRBJ1-1; D: .; size: .; V: TRBV29-1; DNA: TGCAGCGTTCGGGGGGACACTGAAGCTTTCTTT; CDR3: CSVRGDTEAFF
J: TRBJ2-3; D: TRBD2; size: .; V: TRBV6-4; DNA: TGTGCCAGCAGCCCGACTAGCGGGACAGATACGCAGTATTTT; CDR3: CASSPTSGTDTQYF
J: TRBJ2-2; D: .; size: .; V: TRBV28; DNA: TGTGCCAGCAGTTCTCGACAGGAGTTAACCGGGGAGCTGTTTTTT; CDR3: CASSSRQELTGELFF
J: TRBJ2-2; D: TRBD2; size: .; V: TRBV6-8; DNA: TGTGCCAGGGAAATAGCGGGGGGGTGGACCGGGGAGCTGTTTTTT; CDR3: CAREIAGGWTGELFF
J: TRBJ2-3; D: .; size: .; V: TRBV6-5; DNA: TGTGCCGTAGTAGCGGCAAACACAGATACGCAGTATTTT; CDR3: CAVVAANTDTQYF
J: TRBJ2-5; D: .; size: .; V: TRBV30; DNA: TGTGCCTGGAGTGGAACGCTCGGAGAGACCCAGTACTTC; CDR3: CAWSGTLGETQYF
J: TRBJ2-3; D: .; size: .; V: TRBV5-8; DNA: TGTGCCAGCAGCTTCGGAGGGGTACTGCCCACAGATACGCAGTATTTT; CDR3: CASSFGGVLPTDTQYF
J: TRBJ1-1; D: TRBD1; size: .; V: TRBV10-3; DNA: TGTGCCATCAGGAGACAGGGGGCGAACACTGAAGCTTTCTTT; CDR3: CAIRRQGANTEAFF
J: TRBJ2-1; D: TRBD1; size: once; V: TRBV3-1/TRBV3-2; DNA: TGTGCCAGCAGCCAAACCGGGACAGGGGGCTTGGAGCAGTTCTTC; CDR3: CASSQTGTGGLEQFF
J: TRBJ2-1; D: .; size: .; V: TRBV15; DNA: TGTGCCACCAGCAGAGCGACGGTAGGGGTAGGCAATGAGCAGTTCTTC; CDR3: CATSRATVGVGNEQFF
J: TRBJ2-7; D: .; size: few; V: TRBV4-1; DNA: TGCGCCAGCAGCCCCAGGGCCGACGAGCAGTACTTC; CDR3: CASSPRADEQYF
J: TRBJ2-7; D: .; size: .; V: TRBV4-1; DNA: TGCGCCAGCAGCCCTGCCGGGGACACTACCTACGAGCAGTACTTC; CDR3: CASSPAGDTTYEQYF
J: TRBJ2-7; D: .; size: .; V: TRBV7-3; DNA: TGTGCCAGCAGCTACGACAGTAGGGCCGAGCAGTACTTC; CDR3: CASSYDSRAEQYF
J: TRBJ1-5; D: .; size: .; V: TRBV19; DNA: TGTGCCAGTAGTATGAGGGGGAGCAATCAGCCCCAGCATTTT; CDR3: CASSMRGSNQPQHF
J: TRBJ2-1; D: .; size: .; V: TRBV5-1; DNA: TGCGCCAGCAGCTTGGGTGGGATGCTAGACAGCTTATTCTTC; CDR3: CASSLGGMLDSLFF
J: TRBJ2-7; D: TRBD2; size: .; V: TRBV2; DNA: TGTGCCAGCAGACCCGGGGGGGCCCAATACGAGCAGTACTTC; CDR3: CASRPGGAQYEQYF
J: TRBJ1-2; D: TRBD1; size: .; V: TRBV27; DNA: TGTGCCAGCAGTTTAAACGGACAGGTTGATGGCTACACCTTC; CDR3: CASSLNGQVDGYTF